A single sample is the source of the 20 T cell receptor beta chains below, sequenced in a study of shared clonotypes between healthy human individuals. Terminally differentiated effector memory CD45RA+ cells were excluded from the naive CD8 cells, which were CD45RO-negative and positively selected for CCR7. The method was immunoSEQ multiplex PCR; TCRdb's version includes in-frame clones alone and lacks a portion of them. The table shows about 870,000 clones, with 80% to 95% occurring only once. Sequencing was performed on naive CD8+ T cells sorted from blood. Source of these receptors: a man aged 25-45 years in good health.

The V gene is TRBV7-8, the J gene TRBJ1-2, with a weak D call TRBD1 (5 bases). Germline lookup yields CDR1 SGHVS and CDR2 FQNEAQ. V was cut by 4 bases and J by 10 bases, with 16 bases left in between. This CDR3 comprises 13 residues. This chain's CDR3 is CASSYGQEGAYTF. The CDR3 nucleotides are TGTGCCAGCAGCTATGGACAAGAGGGAGCCTACACCTTC. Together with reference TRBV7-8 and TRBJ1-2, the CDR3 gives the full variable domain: GAGVSQSPRYKVAKRGQDVALRCDPISGHVSLFWYQQALGQGPEFLTYFQNEAQLDKSGLPSDRFFAERPEGSVSTLKIQRTQQEDSAVYLCASSYGQEGAYTFGSGTRLTVV.

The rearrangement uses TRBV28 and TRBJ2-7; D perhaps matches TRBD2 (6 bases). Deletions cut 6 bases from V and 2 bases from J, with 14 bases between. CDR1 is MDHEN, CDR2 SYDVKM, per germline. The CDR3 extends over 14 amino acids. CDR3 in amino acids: CASSDAGRTYEQYF. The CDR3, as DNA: TGTGCCAGCAGCGACGCGGGACGGACCTACGAGCAGTACTTC. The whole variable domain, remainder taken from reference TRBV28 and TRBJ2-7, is DVKVTQSSRYLVKRTGEKVFLECVQDMDHENMFWYRQDPGLGLRLIYFSYDVKMKEKGDIPEGYSVSREKKERFSLILESASTNQTSMYLCASSDAGRTYEQYFGPGTRLTVT.

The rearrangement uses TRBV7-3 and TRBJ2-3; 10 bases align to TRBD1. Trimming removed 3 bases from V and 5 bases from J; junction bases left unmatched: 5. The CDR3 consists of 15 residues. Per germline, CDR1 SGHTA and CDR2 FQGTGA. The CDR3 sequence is CASSLTGGLGDTQYF. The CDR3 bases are TGTGCCAGCAGCTTGACAGGGGGCTTGGGAGATACGCAGTATTTT.

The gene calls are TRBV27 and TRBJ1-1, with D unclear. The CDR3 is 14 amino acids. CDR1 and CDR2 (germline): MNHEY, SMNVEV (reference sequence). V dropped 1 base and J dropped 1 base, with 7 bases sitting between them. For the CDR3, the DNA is TGTGCCAGCAGTTTATTGACACCGAACACTGAAGCTTTCTTT. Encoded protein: CASSLLTPNTEAFF.

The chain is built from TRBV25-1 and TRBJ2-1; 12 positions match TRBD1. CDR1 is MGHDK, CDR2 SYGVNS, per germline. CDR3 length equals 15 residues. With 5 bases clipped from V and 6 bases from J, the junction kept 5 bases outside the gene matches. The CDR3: CASSTRDRGLNEQFF. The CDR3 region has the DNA TGTGCCAGCAGTACCCGGGACAGGGGGCTCAATGAGCAGTTCTTC. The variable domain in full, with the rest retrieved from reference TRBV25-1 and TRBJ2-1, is EADIYQTPRYLVIGTGKKITLECSQTMGHDKMYWYQQDPGMELHLIHYSYGVNSTEKGDLSSESTVSRIRTEHFPLTLESARPSHTSQYLCASSTRDRGLNEQFFGPGTRLTVL.

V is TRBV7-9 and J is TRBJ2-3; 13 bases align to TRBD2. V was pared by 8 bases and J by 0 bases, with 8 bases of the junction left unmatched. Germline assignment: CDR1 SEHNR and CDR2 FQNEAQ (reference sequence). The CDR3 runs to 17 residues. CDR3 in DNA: TGTGCCAGCCGAGGGACTAGCGGGGACACTAGCACAGATACGCAGTATTTT. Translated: CASRGTSGDTSTDTQYF.

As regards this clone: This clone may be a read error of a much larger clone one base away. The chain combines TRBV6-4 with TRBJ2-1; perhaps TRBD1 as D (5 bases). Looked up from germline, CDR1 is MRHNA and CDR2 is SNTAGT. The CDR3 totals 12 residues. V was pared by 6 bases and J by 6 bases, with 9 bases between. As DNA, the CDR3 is TGTGCCAGCAGCCCCAGGGTCAATGAGCAGTTCTTC. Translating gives CASSPRVNEQFF.

CDR3 coding DNA: TGTGCCAGCAGTTTTGGAATTTTCCAAGAGACCCAGTACTTC. Residues: CASSFGIFQETQYF. J is TRBJ2-5 and V is TRBV28; D ambiguous. Germline V lookup: CDR1 MDHEN, CDR2 SYDVKM. The CDR3 has 14 amino acids. Trimming pared 3 bases from V and 1 base from J, leaving 9 bases between. The entire variable domain, with the rest obtained from reference TRBV28 and TRBJ2-5, is as follows: DVKVTQSSRYLVKRTGEKVFLECVQDMDHENMFWYRQDPGLGLRLIYFSYDVKMKEKGDIPEGYSVSREKKERFSLILESASTNQTSMYLCASSFGIFQETQYFGPGTRLLVL.

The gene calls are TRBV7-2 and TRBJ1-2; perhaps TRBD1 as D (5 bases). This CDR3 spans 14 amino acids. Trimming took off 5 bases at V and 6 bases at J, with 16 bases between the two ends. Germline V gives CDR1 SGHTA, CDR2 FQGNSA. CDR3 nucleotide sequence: TGTGCCAGCAGCCCCGGACACCCCCCGGATGGCTACACCTTC. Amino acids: CASSPGHPPDGYTF.

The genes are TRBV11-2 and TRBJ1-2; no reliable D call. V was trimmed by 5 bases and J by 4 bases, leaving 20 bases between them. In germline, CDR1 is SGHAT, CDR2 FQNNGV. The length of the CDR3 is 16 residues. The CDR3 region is CASSSLAGSIRYGYTF. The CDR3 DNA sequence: TGTGCCAGCAGCAGTTTGGCAGGATCGATCCGCTATGGCTACACCTTC.

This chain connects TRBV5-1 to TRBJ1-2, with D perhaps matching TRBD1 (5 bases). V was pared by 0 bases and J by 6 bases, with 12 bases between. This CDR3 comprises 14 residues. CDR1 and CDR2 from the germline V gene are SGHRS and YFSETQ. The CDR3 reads CASSLALGGDGYTF. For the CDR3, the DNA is TGCGCCAGCAGCTTGGCCCTCGGGGGTGATGGCTACACCTTC.

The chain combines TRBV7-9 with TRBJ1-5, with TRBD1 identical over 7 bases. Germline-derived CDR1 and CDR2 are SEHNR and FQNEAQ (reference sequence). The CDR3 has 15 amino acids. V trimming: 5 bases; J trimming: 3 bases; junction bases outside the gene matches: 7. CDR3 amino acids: CASSLGTAFNQPQHF. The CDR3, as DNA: TGTGCCAGCAGCCTGGGGACAGCCTTCAATCAGCCCCAGCATTTT.

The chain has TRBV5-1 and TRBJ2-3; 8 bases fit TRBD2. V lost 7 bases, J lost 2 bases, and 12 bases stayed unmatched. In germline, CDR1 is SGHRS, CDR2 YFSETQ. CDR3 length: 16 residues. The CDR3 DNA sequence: TGCGCCAGCTCCAGGGGTAGCGGGGAGCCCACAGATACGCAGTATTTT. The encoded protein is CASSRGSGEPTDTQYF.

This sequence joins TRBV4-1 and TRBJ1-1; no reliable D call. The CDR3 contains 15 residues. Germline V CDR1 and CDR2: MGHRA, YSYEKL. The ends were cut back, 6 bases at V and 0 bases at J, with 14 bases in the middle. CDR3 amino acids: CASSPRETMNTEAFF. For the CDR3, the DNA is TGCGCCAGCAGTCCAAGAGAGACCATGAACACTGAAGCTTTCTTT.

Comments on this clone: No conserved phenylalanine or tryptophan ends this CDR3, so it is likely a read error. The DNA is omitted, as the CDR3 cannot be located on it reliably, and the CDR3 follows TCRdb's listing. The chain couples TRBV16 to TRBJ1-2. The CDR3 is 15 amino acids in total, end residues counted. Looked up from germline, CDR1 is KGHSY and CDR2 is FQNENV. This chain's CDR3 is CASSEERVVRKTYGY.

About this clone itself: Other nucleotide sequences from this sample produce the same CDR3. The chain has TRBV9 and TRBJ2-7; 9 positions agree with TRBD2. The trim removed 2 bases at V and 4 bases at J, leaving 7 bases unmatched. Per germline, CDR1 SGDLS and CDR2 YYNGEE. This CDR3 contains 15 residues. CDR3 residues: CASSVGSGRSYEQYF. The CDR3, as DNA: TGTGCCAGCAGCGTTGGTAGCGGGAGATCGTACGAGCAGTACTTC.

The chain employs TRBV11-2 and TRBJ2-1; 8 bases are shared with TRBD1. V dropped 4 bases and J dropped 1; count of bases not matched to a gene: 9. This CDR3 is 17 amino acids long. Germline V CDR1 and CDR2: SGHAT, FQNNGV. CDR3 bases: TGTGCCAGCAGCTCGTACAGGGGGGCCCAATCCTACAATGAGCAGTTCTTC. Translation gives CASSSYRGAQSYNEQFF.

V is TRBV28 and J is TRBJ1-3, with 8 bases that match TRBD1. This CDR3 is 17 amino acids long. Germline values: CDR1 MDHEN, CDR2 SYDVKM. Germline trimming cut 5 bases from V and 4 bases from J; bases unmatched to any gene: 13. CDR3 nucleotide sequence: TGTGCCAGCAGTGTAAATGCAGGGGGCTTAGGGGGAAACACCATATATTTT. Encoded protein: CASSVNAGGLGGNTIYF.

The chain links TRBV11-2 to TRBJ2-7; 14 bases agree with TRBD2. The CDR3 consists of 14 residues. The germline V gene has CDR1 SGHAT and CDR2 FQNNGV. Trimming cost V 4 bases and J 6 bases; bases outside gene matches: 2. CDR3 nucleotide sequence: TGTGCCAGCAGCTCTGGACTAGCGGGAGGCGAGCAGTACTTC. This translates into CASSSGLAGGEQYF. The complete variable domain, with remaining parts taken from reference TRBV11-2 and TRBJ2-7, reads EAGVAQSPRYKIIEKRQSVAFWCNPISGHATLYWYQQILGQGPKLLIQFQNNGVVDDSQLPKDRFSAERLKGVDSTLKIQPAKLEDSAVYLCASSSGLAGGEQYFGPGTRLTVT.

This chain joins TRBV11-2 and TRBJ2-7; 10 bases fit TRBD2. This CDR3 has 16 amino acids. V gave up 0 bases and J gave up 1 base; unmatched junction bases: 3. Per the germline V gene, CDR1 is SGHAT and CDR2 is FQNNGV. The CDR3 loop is CASSLEAGGISYEQYF. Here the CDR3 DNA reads TGTGCCAGCAGCTTAGAAGCGGGAGGGATTTCCTACGAGCAGTACTTC.